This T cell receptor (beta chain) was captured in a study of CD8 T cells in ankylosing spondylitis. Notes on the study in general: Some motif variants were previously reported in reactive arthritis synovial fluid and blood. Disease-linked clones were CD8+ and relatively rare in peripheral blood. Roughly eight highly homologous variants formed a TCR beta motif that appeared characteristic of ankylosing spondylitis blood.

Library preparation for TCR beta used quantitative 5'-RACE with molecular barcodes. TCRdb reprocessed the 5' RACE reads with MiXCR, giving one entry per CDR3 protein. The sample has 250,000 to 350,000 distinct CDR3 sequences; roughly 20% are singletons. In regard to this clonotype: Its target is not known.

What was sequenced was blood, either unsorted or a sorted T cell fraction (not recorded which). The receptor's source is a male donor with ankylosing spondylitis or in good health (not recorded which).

DNA for the CDR3: TGCGCCAGCAGCTTGGGTGTAGCGGTCCAAGAGACCCAGTACTTC. This encodes CASSLGVAVQETQYF. The chain couples TRBV5-1 to TRBJ2-5; D is perhaps TRBD2 (6 bases). V dropped 0 bases and J dropped 1 base, with 10 bases sitting between them. There are 15 residues in the CDR3. CDR1 SGHRS and CDR2 YFSETQ come from the germline V gene.